Below are 17 T cell receptor beta chains sequenced from a single sample in a study of cytomegalovirus exposure and HLA in healthy donors. PCR involved 60 Vbeta and 13 Jbeta primers. Generated by immunoSEQ multiplex PCR, the TCRdb table keeps only in-frame clones and is missing some. The table includes fewer than 110,000 clones, roughly 79% detected once. Sequencing input: PBMCs. The origin of the receptors is a man between 45 and 60 years old in good health and CMV-seropositive.

The rearrangement joins TRBV5-4 to TRBJ2-3; D unclear. This CDR3 contains 14 residues. V was clipped by 1 base and J by 2 bases, with 8 bases between them. CDR1 and CDR2 from the germline V gene are SGHNT and YYREEE (reference sequence). The CDR3 spells CASSLWLNTDTQYF. CDR3 DNA sequence: TGTGCCAGCAGCTTGTGGCTGAACACAGATACGCAGTATTTT.

This clone was seen only once. The chain recombines TRBV11-3 with TRBJ2-5; 7 nucleotides agree with TRBD1. Germline V CDR1 and CDR2: SGHNT, YENEEA. V dropped 4 bases and J dropped 11; count of bases not matched to a gene: 4. This CDR3 contains 11 residues. The CDR3 spells CASSSGTEQYF. DNA for the CDR3: TGTGCCAGCAGCTCCGGGACAGAGCAGTACTTC.

The chain combines TRBV27 with TRBJ1-2; D unclear. The ends were cut back, 0 bases at V and 8 bases at J, with 16 bases in the middle. CDR3 length: 15 residues. Germline loops: CDR1 MNHEY, CDR2 SMNVEV (reference sequence). The CDR3 nucleotides read TGTGCCAGCAGTTTATCGATAACCTCAGTGTCCGGCTACACCTTC. Protein: CASSLSITSVSGYTF.

The chain has TRBV5-1 and TRBJ1-4; a weak D match, TRBD1 (6 bases). The CDR3 consists of 14 residues. Germline CDR1 reads SGHRS; CDR2 reads YFSETQ. V shed 4 bases and J shed 4 bases, with 11 bases lying between them. The chain's CDR3 is CASSLQGINEKLFF. The CDR3 nucleotides read TGCGCCAGCAGCCTGCAGGGGATTAATGAAAAACTGTTTTTT.

Notes on this clone: An end of the junction does not agree with germline; a read error may underlie this. The chain recombines TRBV7-9 with TRBJ2-1; D gene unclear. In germline, CDR1 is SEHNR, CDR2 FQNEAQ (reference sequence). CDR3 length: 12 amino acids. The CDR3 sequence: CSSSLERWEQFF. As DNA, the CDR3 is TGTTCCAGCAGCTTAGAGAGGTGGGAGCAGTTCTTC.

The chain uses TRBV18 and TRBJ2-2, with D possibly TRBD2 on 6 matching bases. The CDR3 contains 13 residues. Per germline, CDR1 KGHSH and CDR2 LQKENI. The ends were cut back, 3 bases at V and 7 bases at J, with 9 bases in the middle. The CDR3 loop is CASSPEAGGELFF. In DNA form, the CDR3 reads TGTGCCAGCTCACCGGAAGCGGGCGGGGAGCTGTTTTTT.

Remarks on this clone: At one boundary the junction diverges from the germline segment, which might be a read error. The rearrangement joins TRBV7-9 to TRBJ2-1; D is unresolved. This CDR3 has 12 residues. Germline V gene sequence: CDR1 SEHNR, CDR2 FQNEAQ (reference sequence). The CDR3 sequence is CSSSLKRNEQFF. The CDR3, as DNA: TGTTCCAGCAGCTTAAAGCGCAATGAGCAGTTCTTC.

This chain connects TRBV5-6 to TRBJ2-3, with 9 bases fitting TRBD2. The CDR3 is 15 amino acids. J gave up 6 bases and V 0 bases, and 5 bases lay outside the gene matches. The germline V gene has CDR1 SGHDT and CDR2 YYEEEE. The CDR3 DNA reads as TGTGCCAGCAGCTTGGGAGCGGGAGGTGGGGATACGCAGTATTTT. Translated: CASSLGAGGGDTQYF.

This chain uses TRBV2 with TRBJ2-1, with a possible D match to TRBD1 (5 bases). Germline CDR1 SNHLY, CDR2 FYNNEI. The V end lost 4 bases, the J end lost 4 bases, and 8 bases lay between the germline ends. The CDR3 is made up of 13 amino acids. DNA of the CDR3: TGTGCCAGCAGTGGGGGCGTATACAATGAGCAGTTCTTC. Its protein product is CASSGGVYNEQFF.

This rearrangement joins TRBV7-2 to TRBJ2-7; 9 nucleotides align to TRBD2. From germline, CDR1 is SGHTA and CDR2 FQGNSA. Germline trimming cut 7 bases from V and 0 bases from J; bases unmatched to any gene: 13. The CDR3 has 17 residues. CDR3 DNA: TGTGCCAGCATCCCCCAGGTCCTAGCGGGATTCTCCTACGAGCAGTACTTC. It specifies CASIPQVLAGFSYEQYF.

This sequence joins TRBV19 and TRBJ2-2, with a possible D match to TRBD1 (7 bases). Trimming pared 7 bases from V and 5 bases from J, leaving 20 bases between. The CDR3 is 16 residues long. Germline loops: CDR1 LNHDA, CDR2 SQIVND (reference sequence). CDR3 bases: TGTGCCAGTACCCTAATCGCCAGGGGGAGGACCGGGGAGCTGTTTTTT. Protein product: CASTLIARGRTGELFF.

This rearrangement joins TRBV7-9 to TRBJ1-2, with 7 bases lining up with TRBD1. With 2 bases clipped from V and 3 bases from J, the junction kept 6 bases outside the gene matches. In germline, CDR1 is SEHNR, CDR2 FQNEAQ (reference sequence). The CDR3 sequence is 15 residues long. In DNA form, the CDR3 reads TGTGCCAGCAGCTTACTCCCCGACAGGGACTATGGCTACACCTTC. This encodes CASSLLPDRDYGYTF.

This clone was recorded a few times. This sequence joins TRBV5-1 and TRBJ2-2; TRBD2 aligns across 10 bases. CDR1 and CDR2 (germline): SGHRS, YFSETQ. CDR3 size: 15 residues. Germline trimming cut 0 bases from V and 5 bases from J; bases unmatched to any gene: 1. DNA for the CDR3: TGCGCCAGCAGCTTGGTAGCGGGAGGAACCGGGGAGCTGTTTTTT. It encodes CASSLVAGGTGELFF. The full variable domain, rest sourced from reference TRBV5-1 and TRBJ2-2, is KAGVTQTPRYLIKTRGQQVTLSCSPISGHRSVSWYQQTPGQGLQFLFEYFSETQRNKGNFPGRFSGRQFSNSRSEMNVSTLELGDSALYLCASSLVAGGTGELFFGEGSRLTVL.

Here the CDR3 reads CASSKNRGLWEPQHF. DNA of the CDR3: TGTGCCAGCAGCAAAAACAGGGGACTTTGGGAGCCCCAGCATTTT. This chain joins TRBV28 and TRBJ1-5; 7 nucleotides align to TRBD1. This CDR3 region has 15 residues. Germline CDR1 and CDR2: MDHEN and SYDVKM. With 6 bases clipped from V and 8 bases from J, the junction kept 13 bases outside the gene matches.

This clone has only one observation. The rearrangement joins TRBV7-2 to TRBJ2-7; 10 nucleotides agree with TRBD1. After removal of 4 bases from V and 4 bases from J, the junction contained 7 bases not matched to a gene. The CDR3 is made up of 15 amino acids. Germline loops: CDR1 SGHTA, CDR2 FQGNSA. In DNA form, the CDR3 reads TGTGCCAGCAGCTCCTCGACAGGGGGCATTTACGAGCAGTACTTC. Translation: CASSSSTGGIYEQYF.

The chain employs TRBV14 and TRBJ2-7; tentative D call: TRBD2 (6 bases). CDR1 and CDR2 from the germline V gene are SGHDN and FVKESK. The CDR3 is made up of 15 amino acids. V lost 4 bases and J lost 2, with 15 bases in between. CDR3 nucleotides: TGTGCCAGCAGCCTGAGGTGGGAGGCCACCTACGAGCAGTACTTC. It specifies CASSLRWEATYEQYF.

This chain uses TRBV7-2 with TRBJ2-7; D is possibly TRBD2 (6 bases). Between the trimmed V and J ends, which lost 0 bases and 3 bases, there was a span of 9 bases. CDR3 length: 14 amino acids. Germline CDR1 reads SGHTA; CDR2 reads FQGNSA. The CDR3 DNA follows: TGTGCCAGCAGCTTAGCCGGGAGCATCTACGAGCAGTACTTC. As protein: CASSLAGSIYEQYF. Complete variable domain (other parts from reference TRBV7-2 and TRBJ2-7): GAGVSQSPSNKVTEKGKDVELRCDPISGHTALYWYRQSLGQGLEFLIYFQGNSAPDKSGLPSDRFSAERTGGSVSTLTIQRTQQEDSAVYLCASSLAGSIYEQYFGPGTRLTVT.